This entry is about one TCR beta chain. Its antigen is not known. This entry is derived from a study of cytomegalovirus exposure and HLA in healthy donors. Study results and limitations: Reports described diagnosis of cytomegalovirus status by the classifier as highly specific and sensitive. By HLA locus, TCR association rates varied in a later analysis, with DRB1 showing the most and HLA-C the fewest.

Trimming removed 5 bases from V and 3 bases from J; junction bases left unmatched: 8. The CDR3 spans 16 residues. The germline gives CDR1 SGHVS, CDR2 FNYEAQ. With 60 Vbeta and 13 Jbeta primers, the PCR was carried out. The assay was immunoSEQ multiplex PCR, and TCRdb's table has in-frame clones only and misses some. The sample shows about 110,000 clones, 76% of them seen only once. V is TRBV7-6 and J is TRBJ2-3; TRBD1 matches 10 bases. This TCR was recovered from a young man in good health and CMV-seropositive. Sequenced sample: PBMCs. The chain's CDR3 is CASSIPTGGATDTQYF. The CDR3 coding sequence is TGTGCCAGCAGCATTCCGACAGGGGGCGCGACAGATACGCAGTATTTT. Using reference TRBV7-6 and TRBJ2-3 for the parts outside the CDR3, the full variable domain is GAGVSQSPRYKVTKRGQDVALRCDPISGHVSLYWYRQALGQGPEFLTYFNYEAQQDKSGLPNDRFSAERPEGSISTLTIQRTEQRDSAMYRCASSIPTGGATDTQYFGPGTRLTVL.